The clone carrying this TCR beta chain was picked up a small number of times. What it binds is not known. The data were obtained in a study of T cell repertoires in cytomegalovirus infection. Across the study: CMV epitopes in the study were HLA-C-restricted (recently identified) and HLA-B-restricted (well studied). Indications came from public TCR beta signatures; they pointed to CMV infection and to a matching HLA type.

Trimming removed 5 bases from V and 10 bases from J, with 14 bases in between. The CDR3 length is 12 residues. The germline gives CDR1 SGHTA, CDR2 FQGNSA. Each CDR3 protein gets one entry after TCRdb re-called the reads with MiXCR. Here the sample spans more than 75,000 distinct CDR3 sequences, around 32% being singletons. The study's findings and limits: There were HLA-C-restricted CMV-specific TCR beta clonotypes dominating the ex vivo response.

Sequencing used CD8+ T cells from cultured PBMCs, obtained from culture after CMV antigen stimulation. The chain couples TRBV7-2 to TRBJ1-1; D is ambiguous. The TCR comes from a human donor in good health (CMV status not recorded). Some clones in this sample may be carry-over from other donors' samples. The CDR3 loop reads CASSQTGNSAFF. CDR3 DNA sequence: TGTGCCAGCAGCCAGACGGGGAATTCAGCTTTCTTT.